One and the same sample provided the 29 T cell receptor beta chains below, sequenced in a study of circulating CD8 cells and anti-PD-1 response in melanoma. Using about 15 ng of total RNA, TCR libraries were made with the QIAseq Immune Repertoire TCR panel. TCRdb reprocessed the reads with MiXCR, giving one entry per CDR3 protein. In the table there are several hundred distinct CDR3 sequences, 5% to 6.5% of which are singletons. Four subsets defined by PD-1 and/or TIGIT were sorted from live CD3+CD8+TCRalphabeta+ cells. The specimen comprised CD8+ T cells from PBMCs, sampled at baseline or after one month of anti-PD-1 therapy (not recorded which). The source of these receptors is a human donor with melanoma.

By share, this clonotype counts as large. The chain couples TRBV28 to TRBJ2-2, with unresolved D. Germline CDR1 reads MDHEN; CDR2 reads SYDVKM. The CDR3 extends over 13 amino acids. Between the trimmed V and J ends, which lost 10 bases and 8 bases, there was a span of 17 bases. CDR3 loop: CATLPPGGGELFF. The CDR3 DNA reads TGTGCCACCCTACCCCCAGGTGGAGGGGAGCTGTTTTTT.

By sample share, this clonotype is large (0.1 to 1%). The chain carries TRBV28 and TRBJ2-2; no reliable D call. The CDR3 extends over 14 amino acids. CDR1 MDHEN and CDR2 SYDVKM come from the germline V gene. Trimming took 3 bases from V and 5 from J, leaving 10 bases between them. In DNA, the CDR3 is TGTGCCAGCAGTTTCAGACTCGAAACCGGGGAGCTGTTTTTT. Translation gives CASSFRLETGELFF.

This clonotype ranks as medium-sized (0.01 to 0.1%). The chain uses TRBV7-8 and TRBJ1-5; D is undetermined. The CDR3 totals 15 residues. Germline loops: CDR1 SGHVS, CDR2 FQNEAQ. Deletions cut 1 base from V and 6 bases from J, with 13 bases between. DNA for the CDR3: TGTGCCAGCAGCTTAGGGACGGGCTTGGGTCAGCCCCAGCATTTT. This gives the protein CASSLGTGLGQPQHF.

Relative to its sample, this clonotype is large. The genes are TRBV27 and TRBJ2-5; no definite D call. V lost 3 bases to trimming and J lost 7 bases, with 9 bases between them. The CDR3 has 12 residues. Germline CDR1 MNHEY, CDR2 SMNVEV (reference sequence). For the CDR3, the DNA is TGTGCCAGCAGTTTCACTAAGGGGACCCAGTACTTC. Its protein is CASSFTKGTQYF.

Judged by abundance, this clonotype is large (0.1 to 1%). The rearrangement uses TRBV20-1 and TRBJ2-7, with unresolved D. V was trimmed by 1 base and J by 3 bases, leaving 10 bases between them. Germline assignment: CDR1 DFQATT and CDR2 SNEGSKA (reference sequence). The length of the CDR3 is 13 residues. The CDR3 reads CSARVPFGYEQYF. The CDR3 bases are TGCAGTGCTAGAGTCCCTTTTGGCTACGAGCAGTACTTC.

In its sample, this clonotype is large. This rearrangement joins TRBV28 to TRBJ2-3, with 8 bases identical to TRBD2. The CDR3 consists of 16 residues. Germline CDR1 is MDHEN and CDR2 is SYDVKM. V trimming: 3 bases; J trimming: 2 bases; junction bases outside the gene matches: 7. CDR3 in DNA: TGTGCCAGCAGTTTCCAGCGAGCGGGGGCCACAGATACGCAGTATTTT. This translates into CASSFQRAGATDTQYF.

This clonotype ranks as medium-sized. The rearrangement uses TRBV19 and TRBJ2-5; TRBD1 might be the D (6 bases). Germline V gene sequence: CDR1 LNHDA, CDR2 SQIVND (reference sequence). Trimming pared 3 bases from V and 3 bases from J, leaving 14 bases between. The CDR3 extends over 15 amino acids. The CDR3 loop reads CASSIMGTMKETQYF. The CDR3 DNA sequence: TGTGCCAGTAGTATTATGGGGACAATGAAAGAGACCCAGTACTTC.

There are a few counts of this clonotype. Because the CDR3 is missing its conserved closing phenylalanine or tryptophan, this is likely a read error. The chain is built from TRBV5-4 and TRBJ1-1; D is undetermined. V lost 2 bases and J 0 bases, leaving 5 bases between the germline ends. CDR1 SGHNT and CDR2 YYREEE come from the germline V gene (reference sequence). CDR3 length equals 13 residues. The CDR3 sequence: CASSLWLNTEAFV. The CDR3, as DNA: TGTGCCAGCAGCTTATGGCTGAACACTGAAGCTTTCGTT.

This clonotype is judged medium-sized. The chain employs TRBV21-1 and TRBJ2-1; the table gives TRBD1 as D, unverified against the DNA. TRBV21-1 is a pseudogene locus. The CDR3 sequence is 15 residues long. CDR3 residues: CASTSRGQSCNEQFF. The CDR3 DNA follows: TGTGCCAGCACCTCACGGGGGCAATCCTGCAATGAGCAGTTCTTC.

Relative to its sample, this clonotype is large. J is TRBJ2-1 and V is TRBV29-1; D is undetermined. V was trimmed by 3 bases and J by 8 bases, leaving 8 bases between them. Germline V gives CDR1 SQVTM, CDR2 ANQGSEA. This CDR3 spans 11 amino acids. In nucleotides, the CDR3 is TGCAGCGTTGAGATGGGCCATGAGCAGTTCTTC. Translation gives CSVEMGHEQFF.

This clonotype is medium-sized in the sample. The chain joins TRBV19 to TRBJ2-1; TRBD2 matches at 14 bases. The CDR3 runs 15 residues. The germline CDR1 and CDR2 sequences are LNHDA and SQIVND (reference sequence). Trimming cost V 5 bases and J 6 bases; bases outside gene matches: 3. The CDR3 nucleotides read TGTGCCAGTAGTCAAGGACTAGCGGGGGGCAATGAGCAGTTCTTC. Its protein product is CASSQGLAGGNEQFF.

Within the sample, this clonotype is large. V gene TRBV19 combines with J gene TRBJ1-1; maybe TRBD1 (6 bases). The CDR3 is made up of 14 amino acids. V lost 5 bases to trimming and J lost 3 bases, with 13 bases between them. Germline V lookup: CDR1 LNHDA, CDR2 SQIVND (reference sequence). Here the CDR3 reads CASSAGTPYTEAFF. DNA of the CDR3: TGTGCCAGTAGTGCCGGGACACCCTACACTGAAGCTTTCTTT.

This clonotype came up a few times. The chain links TRBV13 to TRBJ2-3; TRBD1 or TRBD2 may be the D gene (5 bases each). V was cut by 4 bases and J by 5 bases, with 13 bases left in between. The CDR3 sequence is 14 residues long. Germline V CDR1 and CDR2: PRHDT, FYEKMQ (reference sequence). In nucleotides, the CDR3 is TGTGCCAGCAGCTACGGGACGGCGGGAGATACGCAGTATTTT. This translates into CASSYGTAGDTQYF.

This clonotype counts as large. This sequence joins TRBV2 and TRBJ2-3; unclear D gene. Germline V CDR1 and CDR2: SNHLY, FYNNEI. The ends were cut back, 6 bases at V and 6 bases at J, with 7 bases in the middle. This CDR3 has 11 residues. CDR3 residues: CASSDQDTQYF. CDR3 bases: TGTGCCAGCAGCGATCAGGATACGCAGTATTTT.

This clonotype was found a few times. The chain joins TRBV6-4 to TRBJ2-1; TRBD2 might be the D (6 bases). Germline CDR1 reads MRHNA; CDR2 reads SNTAGT. V was shortened by 0 bases and J by 0 bases, with 6 bases between the two germline ends. This CDR3 is built from 15 residues. CDR3 sequence reads: CASSDSSGSYNEQFF. DNA for the CDR3: TGTGCCAGCAGTGACTCTAGCGGCTCCTACAATGAGCAGTTCTTC.

By frequency in the sample, this clonotype is medium-sized. The chain has TRBV6-5 and TRBJ2-3, with no clear D. V gave up 0 bases and J gave up 3 bases, with 4 bases separating them. CDR3 length: 13 residues. CDR1 is MNHEY, CDR2 SVGAGI, per germline. CDR3 nucleotide sequence: TGTGCCAGCAGTTACTCGGGGACAGATACGCAGTATTTT. Its protein is CASSYSGTDTQYF.

Relative to its sample, this clonotype is large. The chain uses TRBV27 and TRBJ2-7; D call uncertain. The CDR3 is 12 residues long. V shed 4 bases and J shed 5 bases, with 9 bases lying between them. Germline values: CDR1 MNHEY, CDR2 SMNVEV (reference sequence). CDR3 protein: CASSSGAHEQYF. In DNA, the CDR3 is TGTGCCAGCAGTTCGGGTGCCCACGAGCAGTACTTC.

The chain is built from TRBV7-9 and TRBJ2-5; weak D call: TRBD1 (5 bases). With the DNA end fitting TRBJ2-1 better, the J assignment may be wrong. The CDR3 has 12 residues. Germline CDR1 SEHNR, CDR2 FQNEAQ (reference sequence). CDR3 sequence: CASSFDSNEQFF. The CDR3 nucleotides are TGTGCCAGCAGCTTTGACAGCAATGAGCAGTTCTTC.

By its share, this clonotype is medium-sized. The CDR3 is CAWSASGGFDEQFF. DNA for the CDR3: TGTGCCTGGAGTGCTAGCGGGGGTTTCGATGAGCAGTTCTTC. The chain joins TRBV30 to TRBJ2-1; 10 nucleotides line up with TRBD2. V lost 1 base, J lost 8 bases, and 5 bases stayed unmatched. CDR1 GTSNPN and CDR2 SVGIG come from the germline V gene (reference sequence). CDR3 length: 14 residues.

Relative to its sample, this clonotype is large (0.1 to 1%). J is TRBJ2-5 and V is TRBV5-1, with D hard to call. The germline CDR1 and CDR2 sequences are SGHRS and YFSETQ. V was pared by 2 bases and J by 2 bases, with 13 bases between. The CDR3 covers 15 residues. In DNA form, the CDR3 reads TGCGCCAGCAGCTTCCACAGTGCCCTTCAAGAGACCCAGTACTTC. It codes for CASSFHSALQETQYF.

This sequence joins TRBV19 and TRBJ2-7; D might be TRBD1 (5 bases). CDR1 and CDR2 from the germline V gene are LNHDA and SQIVND (reference sequence). This CDR3 comprises 12 residues. Trimming took off 10 bases at V and 2 bases at J, with 12 bases between the two ends. CDR3 protein: CATATATYEQYF. The DNA for the CDR3 is TGTGCCACCGCGACAGCTACCTACGAGCAGTACTTC.

With regard to this clonotype: A read error may account for a junction end that differs from germline. V and J are TRBV19 and TRBJ2-1, with D tentatively TRBD2 (7 bases). Germline V gene data show CDR1 as LNHDA and CDR2 as SQIVND (reference sequence). This CDR3 is 14 amino acids long. CDR3: CATQRTGGYSEQFF. In nucleotides, the CDR3 is TGTGCCACTCAGAGGACGGGGGGCTACAGTGAGCAGTTCTTC. The full variable domain, rest sourced from reference TRBV19 and TRBJ2-1, is DGGITQSPKYLFRKEGQNVTLSCEQNLNHDAMYWYRQDPGQGLRLIYYSQIVNDFQKGDIAEGYSVSREKKESFPLTVTSAQKNPTAFYLCATQRTGGYSEQFFGPGTRLTVL.

This clonotype is categorized as medium-sized. The chain uses TRBV28 and TRBJ2-7; a weak D match, TRBD2 (7 bases). Trimming shortened V by 5 bases and J by 6 bases, and 11 bases separated the two germline ends. This CDR3 region has 12 residues. Germline V CDR1 and CDR2: MDHEN, SYDVKM. CDR3 sequence reads: CASSPGGPEQYF. The CDR3 nucleotides are TGTGCCAGCAGTCCCGGGGGGCCCGAGCAGTACTTC.

This clonotype turned up a few times. This chain uses TRBV19 with TRBJ1-5; D uncertain. Germline CDR1 reads LNHDA; CDR2 reads SQIVND (reference sequence). V dropped 6 bases and J dropped 10 bases, with 13 bases sitting between them. The CDR3 length is 12 residues. The CDR3 region has the DNA TGTGCCAGTAGCCTGGGTGGTAACCCCCAGCATTTT. This encodes CASSLGGNPQHF.

By share, this clonotype ranks as large. The chain uses TRBV11-2 and TRBJ2-2, with D possibly TRBD2 on 6 matching bases. This CDR3 contains 13 residues. The V and J ends lost 5 bases and 5 bases respectively, with 9 bases between them. Germline values: CDR1 SGHAT, CDR2 FQNNGV. This CDR3 is CASSEGLTGELFF. The CDR3 DNA follows: TGTGCCAGCAGCGAAGGACTAACCGGGGAGCTGTTTTTT.

Judged by abundance, this clonotype is large. In nucleotides, the CDR3 is TGTGCCAGCAGTTTTTTAGCGGGGGGGCCCGACCAAGAGACCCAGTACTTC. Protein product: CASSFLAGGPDQETQYF. The rearrangement joins TRBV28 to TRBJ2-5; 11 bases align to TRBD2. This CDR3 region has 17 residues. From germline, CDR1 is MDHEN and CDR2 SYDVKM. V shed 3 bases, J shed 0 bases, and the junction held 6 bases outside the gene matches.

The sample holds a few counts of this clonotype. The chain couples TRBV27 to TRBJ1-5, with D perhaps TRBD1 (6 bases). V lost 3 bases, J lost 0 bases, and 9 bases lay in between. CDR1 and CDR2 from the germline V gene are MNHEY and SMNVEV (reference sequence). The CDR3 is 15 amino acids. The CDR3 DNA reads TGTGCCAGCAGTTTCCGGGGGCCTAGCAATCAGCCCCAGCATTTT. Amino acids: CASSFRGPSNQPQHF.

This clonotype is labeled as large. J is TRBJ1-1 and V is TRBV5-5; D remains unclear. Germline V CDR1 and CDR2: SGHKS, YYEKEE (reference sequence). V lost 3 bases and J lost 4, with 7 bases in between. CDR3 size: 12 residues. The DNA for the CDR3 is TGTGCCAGCAGCTATGTTAGCACTGAAGCTTTCTTT. It yields the protein CASSYVSTEAFF.

On this clonotype: Just one base apart from a much larger clone, this may be a read error. CDR3 in amino acids: CACSLRDRGQETQYF. The CDR3 nucleotides are TGTGCCTGCAGTTTACGGGACAGGGGTCAAGAGACCCAGTACTTC. The chain recombines TRBV12-3 or TRBV12-4 with TRBJ2-5, with 10 bases aligning to TRBD1. The CDR3 is 15 residues long.